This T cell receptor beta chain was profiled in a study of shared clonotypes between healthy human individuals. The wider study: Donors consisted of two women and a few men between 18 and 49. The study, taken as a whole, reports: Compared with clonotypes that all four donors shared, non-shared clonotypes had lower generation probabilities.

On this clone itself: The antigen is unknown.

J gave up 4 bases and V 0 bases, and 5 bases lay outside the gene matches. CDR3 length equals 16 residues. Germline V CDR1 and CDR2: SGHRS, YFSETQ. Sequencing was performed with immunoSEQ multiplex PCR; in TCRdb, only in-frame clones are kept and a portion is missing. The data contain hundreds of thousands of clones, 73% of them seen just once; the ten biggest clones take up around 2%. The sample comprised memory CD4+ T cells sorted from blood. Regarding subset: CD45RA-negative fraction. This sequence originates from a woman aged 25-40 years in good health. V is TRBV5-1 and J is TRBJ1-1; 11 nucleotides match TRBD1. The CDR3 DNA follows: TGCGCCAGCAGCTTGGTTACGGGGACAGGGGGCACTGAAGCTTTCTTT. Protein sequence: CASSLVTGTGGTEAFF.